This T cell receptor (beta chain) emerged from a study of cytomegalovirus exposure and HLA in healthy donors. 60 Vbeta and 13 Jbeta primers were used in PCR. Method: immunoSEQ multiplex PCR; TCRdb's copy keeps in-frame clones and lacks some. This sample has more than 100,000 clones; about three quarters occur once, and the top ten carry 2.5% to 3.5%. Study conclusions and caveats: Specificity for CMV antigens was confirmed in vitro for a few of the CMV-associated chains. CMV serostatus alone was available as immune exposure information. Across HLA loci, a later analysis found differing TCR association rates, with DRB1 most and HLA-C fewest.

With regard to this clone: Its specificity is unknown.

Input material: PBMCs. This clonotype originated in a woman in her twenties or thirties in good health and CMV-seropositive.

The CDR3 bases are TGCGCCAGCAGCCTCGCGGCTGGTGGCGGGGATTCTGTGTACTCCTACAATGAGCAGTTCTTC. It yields the protein CASSLAAGGGDSVYSYNEQFF. This rearrangement joins TRBV4-1 to TRBJ2-1; perhaps TRBD2 as D (6 bases). CDR3 length equals 21 residues. Trimming left V 4 bases short and J 0 bases short, with 28 bases between. Germline V CDR1 and CDR2: MGHRA, YSYEKL.